Reported below is one T cell receptor beta chain. Its antigen is still unknown. The data stem from a study of chemoradiotherapy in HPV16-positive cancers. Overall study: Functional T-cell assays on two HPV16-positive patients' cells defined candidate HPV-specific clones and common TCR motifs. Study observations and caveats: In HPV16-positive patients, HPV-responsive T-cell expansion tracked better recurrence-free survival. Non-HPV-specific T cells did not expand in tumors during treatment, whereas candidate HPV-specific clones and E7-related motifs did.

Repertoires were sampled repeatedly during chemoradiotherapy. This table comes from immunoSEQ multiplex PCR, and its TCRdb copy is limited to in-frame clones, with some not included. The sample has 30,000 to 40,000 clones, over 80% seen once. The CDR3 loop spans 16 amino acids. Germline loops: CDR1 SGHDT, CDR2 YYEEEE. V lost 1 base and J lost 0, with 11 bases in between. The sample was blood, taken from a patient who underwent chemoradiotherapy. The sequence derives from a human donor with HPV-associated anogenital cancer. This rearrangement joins TRBV5-6 to TRBJ1-5; D is possibly TRBD1 (6 bases). Here the CDR3 DNA reads TGTGCCAGCAGCTTGAGCGGGACACCTAGCAATCAGCCCCAGCATTTT. Translation: CASSLSGTPSNQPQHF.